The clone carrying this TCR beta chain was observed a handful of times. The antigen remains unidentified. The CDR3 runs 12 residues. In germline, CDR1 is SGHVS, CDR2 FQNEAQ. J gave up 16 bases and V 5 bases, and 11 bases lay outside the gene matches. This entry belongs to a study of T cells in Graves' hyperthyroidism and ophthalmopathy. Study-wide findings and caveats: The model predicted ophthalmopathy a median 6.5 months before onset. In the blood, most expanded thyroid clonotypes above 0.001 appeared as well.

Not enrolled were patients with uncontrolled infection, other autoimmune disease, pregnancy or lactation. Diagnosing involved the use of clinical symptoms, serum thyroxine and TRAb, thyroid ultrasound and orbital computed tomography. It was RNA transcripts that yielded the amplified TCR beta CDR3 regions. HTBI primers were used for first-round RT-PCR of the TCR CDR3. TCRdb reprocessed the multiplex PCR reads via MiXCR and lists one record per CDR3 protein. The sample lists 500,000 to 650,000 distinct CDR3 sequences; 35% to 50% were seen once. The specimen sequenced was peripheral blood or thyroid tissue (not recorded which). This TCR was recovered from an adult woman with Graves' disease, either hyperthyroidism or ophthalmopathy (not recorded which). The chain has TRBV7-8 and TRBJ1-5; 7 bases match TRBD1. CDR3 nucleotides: TGTGCCAGCAGCACCGGGACAGCTACCCTACATTTT. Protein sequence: CASSTGTATLHF.